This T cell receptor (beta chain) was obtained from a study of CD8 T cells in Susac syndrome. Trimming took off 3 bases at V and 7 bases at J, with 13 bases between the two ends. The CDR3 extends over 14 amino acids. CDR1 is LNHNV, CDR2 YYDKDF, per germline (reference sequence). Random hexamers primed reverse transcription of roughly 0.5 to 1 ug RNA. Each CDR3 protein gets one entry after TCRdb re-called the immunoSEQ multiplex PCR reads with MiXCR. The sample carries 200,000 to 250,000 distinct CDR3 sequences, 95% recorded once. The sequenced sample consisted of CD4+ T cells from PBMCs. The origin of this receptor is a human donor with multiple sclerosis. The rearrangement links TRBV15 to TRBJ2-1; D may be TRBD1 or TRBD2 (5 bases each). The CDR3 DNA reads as TGTGCCACCAGCAGCGGGACCCTCGGGAATGAGCAGTTCTTC. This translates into CATSSGTLGNEQFF.